The 23 T cell receptor beta chains below were found in one sample sequenced in a study of a mutant IDH1 vaccine in newly diagnosed glioma. Their antigen targets remain unknown. The table came from immunoSEQ multiplex PCR; TCRdb's copy has only in-frame clones and leaves some out. The sample lists tens of thousands of clones; 80% were seen once. Time point in this sample: week 11, during vaccination. Mutant IDH1 20-mer peptide, at 300 ug, made up each vaccine dose, with topical imiquimod. The specimen comprised PBMCs, sampled from a glioma patient whose treatment included an IDH1 peptide vaccine. All receptors derive from a man in his forties or fifties with glioma.

The chain carries TRBV7-8 and TRBJ1-1; 8 positions agree with TRBD1. V was pared by 5 bases and J by 1 base, with 6 bases of the junction left unmatched. The germline V gene has CDR1 SGHVS and CDR2 FQNEAQ. This CDR3 is 15 amino acids long. CDR3 in amino acids: CASSPGTGWNTEAFF. The CDR3 DNA follows: TGTGCCAGCAGCCCTGGGACAGGTTGGAACACTGAAGCTTTCTTT.

This clone showed up just once. The V gene is TRBV10-3, the J gene TRBJ2-1, with TRBD2 matching over 11 bases. CDR1 and CDR2 from the germline V gene are ENHRY and SYGVKD. CDR3 length: 16 residues. V lost 2 bases to trimming and J lost 4 bases; unmatched junction nucleotides: 4. CDR3 nucleotides: TGTGCCATCAGTGAGGTTGCTAGCGGGGGGTACAATGAGCAGTTCTTC. It is translated as CAISEVASGGYNEQFF.

The chain employs TRBV29-1 and TRBJ1-1; D is ambiguous. This CDR3 region has 11 residues. Trimming cost V 5 bases and J 8 bases, with 12 bases left between them. Germline CDR1 is SQVTM and CDR2 is ANQGSEA. CDR3 nucleotide sequence: TGCAGCGTTCGAGTGGGCAGAGAAGCTTTCTTT. Encoded protein: CSVRVGREAFF.

This clone was recorded a few times. V and J are TRBV6-6 and TRBJ2-1, with D maybe TRBD1 (5 bases). Germline CDR1 reads MNHNY; CDR2 reads SVGAGI (reference sequence). The CDR3 is made up of 12 amino acids. Trimming removed 4 bases from V and 7 bases from J, with 8 bases in between. As DNA, the CDR3 is TGTGCCAGCAGTTTTCAGGGAAATGAGCAGTTCTTC. This sequence encodes CASSFQGNEQFF.

This chain joins TRBV7-9 and TRBJ2-3; 11 bases agree with TRBD2. CDR1 is SEHNR, CDR2 FQNEAQ, per germline (reference sequence). The CDR3 has 18 amino acids. The V segment lost 0 bases and the J segment 1 base; nucleotides outside the gene matches: 6. CDR3 loop: CASSLALSLAGGTDTQYF. CDR3 sequence (DNA): TGTGCCAGCAGCTTAGCGCTCTCACTAGCGGGAGGCACAGATACGCAGTATTTT.

The chain has TRBV6-1 and TRBJ1-6; no definite D call. Trimming removed 5 bases at V and 3 bases at J, with 5 bases between. CDR3 length: 13 amino acids. From germline, CDR1 is MNHNS and CDR2 SASEGT. The CDR3 region is CASSWDYNSPLHF. CDR3 nucleotides: TGTGCCAGCAGTTGGGACTATAATTCACCCCTCCACTTT.

This sequence joins TRBV27 and TRBJ1-1; no clear D. The CDR3 is made up of 17 amino acids. The V gene lost 0 bases and the J gene lost 0 bases, with 14 bases spanning the gap. CDR1 and CDR2 from the germline V gene are MNHEY and SMNVEV (reference sequence). CDR3 sequence: CASSLSGRLTLNTEAFF. The CDR3 DNA reads TGTGCCAGCAGTTTATCGGGCAGACTTACATTGAACACTGAAGCTTTCTTT.

The rearrangement joins TRBV5-1 to TRBJ2-2, with 7 bases that match TRBD1. Per germline, CDR1 SGHRS and CDR2 YFSETQ. CDR3 length: 13 amino acids. V trimming: 7 bases; J trimming: 3 bases; junction bases outside the gene matches: 3. This CDR3 is CASGQGDTGELFF. The CDR3 region has the DNA TGCGCCAGCGGGCAGGGGGACACCGGGGAGCTGTTTTTT.

This clone showed up just a few times. J is TRBJ1-1 and V is TRBV5-4; weak D call: TRBD1 (6 bases). V was pared by 4 bases and J by 1 base, with 17 bases between. CDR1 SGHNT and CDR2 YYREEE come from the germline V gene (reference sequence). CDR3 size: 16 residues. CDR3 in DNA: TGTGCCAGCAGCCCTCCCAGGGGCGGGGGGAACACTGAAGCTTTCTTT. Its translation: CASSPPRGGGNTEAFF.

There are a few counts of this clone. The chain carries TRBV29-1 and TRBJ1-1; D gene ambiguous. Germline values: CDR1 SQVTM, CDR2 ANQGSEA. The V gene lost 7 bases and the J gene lost 4 bases, with 16 bases spanning the gap. There are 13 residues in the CDR3. In nucleotides, the CDR3 is TGCAGCGGGCGGGTCGGGAGAGGCACTGAAGCTTTCTTT. Translation: CSGRVGRGTEAFF.

The chain has TRBV7-8 and TRBJ2-7; 9 bases map to TRBD1. V dropped 4 bases and J dropped 7; count of bases not matched to a gene: 8. This CDR3 has 14 amino acids. CDR1 is SGHVS, CDR2 FQNEAQ, per germline. CDR3 bases: TGTGCCAGCAGCTCCGCCGGGACAGGGACTGAGCAGTACTTC. This codes for CASSSAGTGTEQYF. Drawing the rest from reference TRBV7-8 and TRBJ2-7, the complete variable domain is GAGVSQSPRYKVAKRGQDVALRCDPISGHVSLFWYQQALGQGPEFLTYFQNEAQLDKSGLPSDRFFAERPEGSVSTLKIQRTQQEDSAVYLCASSSAGTGTEQYFGPGTRLTVT.

The DNA for the CDR3 is TGCGCCAGCAGCCAATTGGCAGGGGGTGACACTGAAGCTTTCTTT. Translated, it gives CASSQLAGGDTEAFF. The V and J genes are TRBV4-3 and TRBJ1-1, with 7 bases aligning to TRBD1. Losses at the gene ends were 2 bases for V and 3 bases for J; bases not matched to a gene: 6. Germline V gene lookup returns CDR1 LGHNA and CDR2 YSLEER. The CDR3 sequence is 15 residues long.

This chain connects TRBV27 to TRBJ2-7; 8 positions match TRBD2. Germline CDR1 MNHEY, CDR2 SMNVEV (reference sequence). The CDR3 has 15 amino acids. Germline trimming cut 6 bases from V and 0 bases from J; bases unmatched to any gene: 7. This CDR3 reads CASRSLAGNSYEQYF. For the CDR3, the DNA is TGTGCCAGCAGATCGTTAGCGGGAAACTCCTACGAGCAGTACTTC.

The V and J genes are TRBV30 and TRBJ2-5; 8 nucleotides match TRBD1. The CDR3 runs 12 residues. V was clipped by 5 bases and J by 4 bases; unmatched bases: 3. From germline, CDR1 is GTSNPN and CDR2 SVGIG (reference sequence). CDR3 DNA sequence: TGTGCCTGGGACAGGGGTCGAGAGACCCAGTACTTC. Translated, it gives CAWDRGRETQYF.

V usage is TRBV19 and J usage is TRBJ1-1; TRBD1 matches at 7 bases. The CDR3 runs 14 residues. Germline CDR1 is LNHDA and CDR2 is SQIVND (reference sequence). J gave up 1 base and V 5 bases, and 4 bases lay outside the gene matches. The CDR3 spells CASSSSGGNTEAFF. The CDR3 nucleotides read TGTGCCAGTAGTTCTTCAGGGGGGAACACTGAAGCTTTCTTT.

The rearrangement joins TRBV2 to TRBJ1-1, with a tentative D call TRBD1 (5 bases). Between the trimmed V and J ends, which lost 2 bases and 2 bases, there was a span of 9 bases. Germline V lookup: CDR1 SNHLY, CDR2 FYNNEI. This CDR3 region has 14 residues. This CDR3 is CASSEQGRNTEAFF. The CDR3, as DNA: TGTGCCAGCAGTGAACAGGGACGAAACACTGAAGCTTTCTTT.

This clone appeared once. This rearrangement joins TRBV7-6 to TRBJ2-2; 7 bases align to TRBD1. The CDR3 consists of 16 residues. Per germline, CDR1 SGHVS and CDR2 FNYEAQ. Losses at the gene ends were 3 bases for V and 4 bases for J; bases not matched to a gene: 8. The DNA of the CDR3 is TGTGCCAGCAGCTTGAACAGGGGTCGTGGCACCGGGGAGCTGTTTTTT. Amino acids: CASSLNRGRGTGELFF.

This rearrangement joins TRBV10-3 to TRBJ1-5; tentative D call: TRBD1 (6 bases). The germline CDR1 and CDR2 sequences are ENHRY and SYGVKD. The CDR3 has 14 amino acids. Trimming removed 6 bases at V and 4 bases at J, with 13 bases between. The DNA for the CDR3 is TGTGCCATCAGCCCCGGGGGGCTAAATCAGCCCCAGCATTTT. It translates to CAISPGGLNQPQHF.

The J gene is TRBJ1-2, the V gene TRBV6-5; 7 nucleotides align to TRBD1. Trimming at V came to 5 bases and at J to 4 bases, leaving 4 bases not matched to a gene. From germline, CDR1 is MNHEY and CDR2 SVGAGI. There are 13 residues in the CDR3. The CDR3 spells CASSRDRVYGYTF. CDR3 in DNA: TGTGCCAGCAGTCGGGACAGAGTCTATGGCTACACCTTC.

The chain recombines TRBV5-1 with TRBJ1-1; 8 positions agree with TRBD1. Per the germline V gene, CDR1 is SGHRS and CDR2 is YFSETQ. CDR3 length: 15 amino acids. V shed 4 bases, J shed 2 bases, and the junction held 7 bases outside the gene matches. The CDR3 loop reads CASSKDRVGNTEAFF. DNA for the CDR3: TGCGCCAGCAGCAAGGACAGGGTGGGAAACACTGAAGCTTTCTTT.

The chain is built from TRBV13 and TRBJ1-2; 8 bases are a match to TRBD1. V lost 2 bases to trimming and J lost 7 bases; unmatched junction nucleotides: 9. This CDR3 contains 15 residues. Germline assignment: CDR1 PRHDT and CDR2 FYEKMQ (reference sequence). CDR3 in amino acids: CASSLLRTGLGGYTF. As DNA, the CDR3 is TGTGCCAGCAGCTTATTGCGGACAGGGCTTGGTGGCTACACCTTC.

The CDR3 loop reads CASSWTGADTQYF. DNA of the CDR3: TGTGCCAGCAGCTGGACGGGGGCAGATACGCAGTATTTT. The gene calls are TRBV5-4 and TRBJ2-3, with a tentative D call TRBD2 (6 bases). V gave up 3 bases and J gave up 4 bases, with 9 bases separating them. Germline V lookup: CDR1 SGHNT, CDR2 YYREEE (reference sequence). The CDR3 is 13 residues long.

The rearrangement links TRBV5-1 to TRBJ2-3; TRBD2 agrees at 12 bases. V was pared by 4 bases and J by 5 bases, with 8 bases of the junction left unmatched. The CDR3 consists of 16 residues. The germline V gene has CDR1 SGHRS and CDR2 YFSETQ. CDR3 region: CASSPTSSGGEDTQYF. As DNA, the CDR3 is TGCGCCAGCAGCCCCACCTCTAGCGGGGGGGAAGATACGCAGTATTTT.